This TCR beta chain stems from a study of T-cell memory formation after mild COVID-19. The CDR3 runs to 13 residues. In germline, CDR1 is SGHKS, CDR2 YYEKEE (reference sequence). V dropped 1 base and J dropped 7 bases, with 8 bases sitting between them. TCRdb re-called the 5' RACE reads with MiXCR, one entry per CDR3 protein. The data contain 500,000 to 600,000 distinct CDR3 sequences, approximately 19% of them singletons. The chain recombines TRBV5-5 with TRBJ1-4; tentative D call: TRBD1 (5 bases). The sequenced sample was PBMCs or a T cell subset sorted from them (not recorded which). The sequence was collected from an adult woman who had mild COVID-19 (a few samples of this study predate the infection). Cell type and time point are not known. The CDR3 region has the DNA TGTGCCAGCAGCTTGCAGGGACCTGAAAAACTGTTTTTT. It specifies CASSLQGPEKLFF. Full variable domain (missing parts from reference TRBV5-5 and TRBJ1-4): DAGVTQSPTHLIKTRGQQVTLRCSPISGHKSVSWYQQVLGQGPQFIFQYYEKEERGRGNFPDRFSARQFPNYSSELNVNALLLGDSALYLCASSLQGPEKLFFGSGTQLSVL.